A single sample is the source of the 8 T cell receptor beta chains below, sequenced in a study of T cells in Graves' hyperthyroidism and ophthalmopathy. Using RNA transcripts as the source, TCR beta CDR3 regions were amplified. The TCR CDR3 first-round RT-PCR relied on the HTBI primer set. TCRdb independently ran MiXCR on the multiplex PCR reads; one entry per CDR3 protein. This table holds 500,000 to 650,000 distinct CDR3 sequences, less than 15% found once. The sequencing sample was made of blood. The receptors derive from a woman in her forties with Graves' hyperthyroidism.

This clonotype was detected many times. The V and J genes are TRBV10-3 and TRBJ1-6; no firm D call. V was shortened by 2 bases and J by 6 bases, with 8 bases between the two germline ends. Germline CDR1 ENHRY, CDR2 SYGVKD. This CDR3 has 14 amino acids. The CDR3 loop reads CAISEDARNSPLHF. CDR3 nucleotide sequence: TGTGCCATCAGTGAGGATGCACGTAATTCACCCCTCCACTTT.

This clonotype was picked up many times. CDR3 loop: CASSLTTGNLYSNQPQHF. The DNA for the CDR3 is TGTGCCAGCAGCTTAACGACAGGGAACCTTTATAGCAATCAGCCCCAGCATTTT. V is TRBV7-8 and J is TRBJ1-5; 7 bases are a match to TRBD1. The CDR3 contains 18 residues. V shed 2 bases and J 0 bases; nucleotides not matched to a gene: 10. Germline V gives CDR1 SGHVS, CDR2 FQNEAQ. The whole variable domain, filled in from reference TRBV7-8 and TRBJ1-5, reads GAGVSQSPRYKVAKRGQDVALRCDPISGHVSLFWYQQALGQGPEFLTYFQNEAQLDKSGLPSDRFFAERPEGSVSTLKIQRTQQEDSAVYLCASSLTTGNLYSNQPQHFGDGTRLSIL.

This clonotype was seen more than once but under ten times. The DNA for the CDR3 is TGTGCCAGCAGGGAACTAGCGGGGGGATCCTACGAGCAGTACTTC. Residues: CASRELAGGSYEQYF. The chain recombines TRBV27 with TRBJ2-7, with 12 positions matching TRBD2. The CDR3 is 15 amino acids. With V trimmed by 6 bases and J by 1 base, 4 bases remained unmatched. CDR1 is MNHEY and CDR2 is SMNVEV in the germline V gene (reference sequence).

This clonotype was detected ten times or more. J is TRBJ2-7 and V is TRBV27, with D perhaps TRBD1 (5 bases). With 3 bases removed from V and 6 bases from J, the gap between germline ends came to 15 bases. The CDR3 has 14 amino acids. Germline V gives CDR1 MNHEY, CDR2 SMNVEV (reference sequence). CDR3 loop: CASSFRLGVLEQYF. As DNA, the CDR3 is TGTGCCAGCAGTTTTAGGTTAGGGGTCCTCGAGCAGTACTTC.

In this sample, this clonotype turned up many times. The rearrangement joins TRBV6-1 to TRBJ1-1, with D possibly TRBD1 on 5 matching bases. In germline, CDR1 is MNHNS, CDR2 SASEGT. This CDR3 is 16 amino acids long. The germline V and J ends were trimmed by 3 bases and 1 base, with 15 bases remaining between them. CDR3 loop: CASSELPGLKNTEAFF. In DNA form, the CDR3 reads TGTGCCAGCAGTGAGCTCCCGGGACTGAAGAACACTGAAGCTTTCTTT.

The rearrangement joins TRBV30 to TRBJ2-5; D might be TRBD1 (6 bases). Germline lookup yields CDR1 GTSNPN and CDR2 SVGIG (reference sequence). V was trimmed by 0 bases and J by 4 bases, leaving 15 bases between them. This CDR3 is built from 15 residues. In DNA, the CDR3 is TGTGCCTGGAGTGTTCCACAGGGATCGGGAGAGACCCAGTACTTC. This sequence encodes CAWSVPQGSGETQYF.

V and J are TRBV29-1 and TRBJ1-1; D unresolved. The CDR3 consists of 13 residues. Trimming took 3 bases from V and 4 from J, leaving 12 bases between them. Per the germline V gene, CDR1 is SQVTM and CDR2 is ANQGSEA. This CDR3 is CSVDARKSTEAFF. The CDR3 nucleotides are TGCAGCGTTGACGCGCGAAAGAGCACTGAAGCTTTCTTT.

There are many counts of this clonotype. The chain uses TRBV11-2 and TRBJ2-3; 9 bases are a match to TRBD2. CDR3 length: 17 residues. Trimming removed 5 bases from V and 6 bases from J; junction bases left unmatched: 15. Germline CDR1 and CDR2: SGHAT and FQNNGV. The CDR3 spells CASSQLTSGSLGDTQYF. In nucleotides, the CDR3 is TGTGCCAGCAGCCAATTGACTAGCGGTTCTCTGGGGGATACGCAGTATTTT.